These 3 T cell receptor beta chains were sequenced from one sample in a study of cytomegalovirus exposure and HLA in healthy donors. Primers for the PCR totalled 60 Vbeta and 13 Jbeta. The protocol was immunoSEQ multiplex PCR, while the TCRdb copy is restricted to in-frame clones and leaves out a portion. The data show 40,000 to 60,000 clones, with more than 65% seen just once and over 8% held by the top ten. The sample consisted of PBMCs. These TCRs come from a woman between 45 and 65 years old in good health and CMV-seronegative.

The table lists this clone with a few counts. The chain has TRBV15 and TRBJ2-7; D might be TRBD2 (5 bases). V lost 1 base to trimming and J lost 1 base, with 11 bases between them. This CDR3 is 15 amino acids long. Per the germline V gene, CDR1 is LNHNV and CDR2 is YYDKDF (reference sequence). The CDR3: CATSRGTGSSYEQYF. CDR3 bases: TGTGCCACCAGCAGAGGGACGGGATCGTCCTACGAGCAGTACTTC.

V usage is TRBV4-3 and J usage is TRBJ2-1, with D perhaps TRBD1 (6 bases). Germline CDR1 reads LGHNA; CDR2 reads YSLEER. The CDR3 totals 16 residues. V was shortened by 3 bases and J by 4 bases, with 16 bases between the two germline ends. The CDR3 nucleotides read TGCGCCAGCAGCCAGTACCGGGACAAGACGTACAATGAGCAGTTCTTC. This sequence encodes CASSQYRDKTYNEQFF.

Only a few counts were recorded for this clone. V and J are TRBV7-6 and TRBJ1-1; D unresolved. Per germline, CDR1 SGHVS and CDR2 FNYEAQ. The CDR3 sequence is 15 residues long. Trimming pared 2 bases from V and 0 bases from J, leaving 10 bases between. The CDR3 sequence: CASSLTGGMNTEAFF. Written as DNA, the CDR3 is TGTGCCAGCAGCTTAACTGGAGGGATGAACACTGAAGCTTTCTTT.